One sample yielded the 6 T cell receptor beta chains listed below, sequenced in a study of blood T cell repertoires in COVID-19. Generated by immunoSEQ multiplex PCR, the TCRdb table keeps only in-frame clones and is missing some. Of fewer than 500,000 clones listed, roughly 87% are singletons. The specimen was PBMCs or T cells enriched from blood (not recorded which). Receptors originate from a woman aged 18-30 years who had recovered from COVID-19.

The chain couples TRBV11-2 to TRBJ1-4; D gene uncertain. Germline values: CDR1 SGHAT, CDR2 FQNNGV. The CDR3 length is 13 residues. The V and J ends lost 5 bases and 3 bases respectively, with 7 bases between them. CDR3 in DNA: TGTGCCAGCAGCCGAGGAGCTAATGAAAAACTGTTTTTT. The encoded protein is CASSRGANEKLFF. Together with reference TRBV11-2 and TRBJ1-4, the CDR3 gives the full variable domain: EAGVAQSPRYKIIEKRQSVAFWCNPISGHATLYWYQQILGQGPKLLIQFQNNGVVDDSQLPKDRFSAERLKGVDSTLKIQPAKLEDSAVYLCASSRGANEKLFFGSGTQLSVL.

The CDR3 region is CASSPRQGGENTEAFF. CDR3 nucleotide sequence: TGTGCCAGCTCACCAAGACAGGGTGGAGAGAACACTGAAGCTTTCTTT. V and J are TRBV18 and TRBJ1-1, with 7 bases aligning to TRBD1. The CDR3 has 16 amino acids. Germline CDR1 reads KGHSH; CDR2 reads LQKENI. The V and J ends lost 2 bases and 1 base, in that order; junction bases with no gene match: 7.

J is TRBJ1-4 and V is TRBV5-1; no clear D. The germline V gene encodes CDR1 SGHRS and CDR2 YFSETQ. The CDR3 length is 12 residues. The V end was cut by 0 bases, the J end by 11 bases, with 8 bases between. CDR3 protein: CASSLDGLKLFF. CDR3 nucleotides: TGCGCCAGCAGCTTGGATGGACTCAAACTGTTTTTT.

The rearrangement links TRBV7-9 to TRBJ1-2; weak D call: TRBD1 (6 bases). Trimming stripped 2 bases from V and 4 bases from J, with 14 bases between. The germline CDR1 and CDR2 sequences are SEHNR and FQNEAQ (reference sequence). This CDR3 contains 15 residues. The CDR3 reads CASSLRAGDLYGYTF. CDR3 bases: TGTGCCAGCAGCTTAAGGGCAGGGGACCTCTATGGCTACACCTTC.

This clone has only one observation. The chain carries TRBV6-5 and TRBJ2-1; 8 positions agree with TRBD2. This CDR3 has 15 amino acids. V lost 5 bases and J lost 0; bases outside the gene matches: 3. Germline V gene lookup returns CDR1 MNHEY and CDR2 SVGAGI. The CDR3 spells CASSRGLDSYNEQFF. CDR3 coding DNA: TGTGCCAGCAGTAGGGGACTAGACTCCTACAATGAGCAGTTCTTC.

The chain recombines TRBV7-9 with TRBJ2-1; 13 bases are shared with TRBD2. With V trimmed by 3 bases and J by 10 bases, 15 bases remained unmatched. Germline CDR1 SEHNR, CDR2 FQNEAQ (reference sequence). The CDR3 spans 18 residues. DNA of the CDR3: TGTGCCAGCAGCTTTCGGACACCACTAGCGGGGGGGCCCTGGGAGCAGTTCTTC. This encodes CASSFRTPLAGGPWEQFF.